The rows below give T cell receptor beta chains drawn from one sample of a study of T cell repertoires in cytomegalovirus infection. TCRdb re-derived calls from the reads in MiXCR, one entry per CDR3 protein. This sample has about 160,000 distinct CDR3 sequences, with under 20% found just once. Sequenced: CD8+ T cells from PBMCs. These receptors all stem from a human donor in good health (CMV status not recorded). Some clones in this sample may be carry-over from other donors' samples. CDR3s include the opening cysteine and the closing phenylalanine or tryptophan. Fields, in order: CDR3 protein, CDR3 DNA, D gene, clone size, V gene, J gene. A D gene is named only where the DNA matches it firmly. Clone size appears in some rows only: once, few, many, or a class for an expanded clone.

cdr3_aa: CASSIIRTGGSPHNEQFF; cdr3_nt: TGTGCCAGTAGTATAATTAGGACGGGCGGGAGTCCCCACAATGAGCAGTTCTTC; d_call: TRBD2; clone_size: .; v_call: TRBV19; j_call: TRBJ2-1
cdr3_aa: CAISDGRSSYNEQFF; cdr3_nt: TGTGCCATCAGTGATGGGAGGAGCTCCTACAATGAGCAGTTCTTC; d_call: .; clone_size: .; v_call: TRBV10-3; j_call: TRBJ2-1
cdr3_aa: CASSFTVNEQFF; cdr3_nt: TGTGCCAGCAGCTTTACGGTGAATGAGCAGTTCTTC; d_call: .; clone_size: many; v_call: TRBV11-2; j_call: TRBJ2-1
cdr3_aa: CASSLQTKSSYNEQFF; cdr3_nt: TGTGCCAGCAGCCTGCAGACTAAGAGCTCCTACAATGAGCAGTTCTTC; d_call: .; clone_size: .; v_call: TRBV5-5; j_call: TRBJ2-1
cdr3_aa: CATSGGGAYEQYF; cdr3_nt: TGTGCCACCTCGGGAGGAGGAGCTTACGAGCAGTACTTC; d_call: TRBD2; clone_size: .; v_call: TRBV12-3/TRBV12-4; j_call: TRBJ2-7
cdr3_aa: CASSAALNEQFF; cdr3_nt: TGTGCCAGCAGCGCTGCACTCAATGAGCAGTTCTTC; d_call: .; clone_size: few; v_call: TRBV7-6; j_call: TRBJ2-1
cdr3_aa: CASSQKDRRRPEAFF; cdr3_nt: TGTGCCAGCAGCCAAAAGGACAGGCGACGGCCTGAAGCTTTCTTT; d_call: TRBD1; clone_size: .; v_call: TRBV7-2; j_call: TRBJ1-1
cdr3_aa: CASTPLADSGTQYF; cdr3_nt: TGTGCCAGCACCCCGTTGGCAGACTCAGGGACCCAGTACTTC; d_call: .; clone_size: .; v_call: TRBV6-2/TRBV6-3; j_call: TRBJ2-5
cdr3_aa: CASSSGGVANYGYTF; cdr3_nt: TGTGCCAGCAGCTCAGGGGGGGTAGCTAACTATGGCTACACCTTC; d_call: TRBD1; clone_size: .; v_call: TRBV7-2; j_call: TRBJ1-2
cdr3_aa: CASSLSSLISGNTIYF; cdr3_nt: TGTGCCAGCAGCTTAAGTAGCCTTATCTCTGGAAACACCATATATTTT; d_call: .; clone_size: .; v_call: TRBV7-8; j_call: TRBJ1-3
cdr3_aa: CASSSRENRVFYNEQFF; cdr3_nt: TGTGCCAGCAGCTCGAGGGAAAACAGGGTCTTTTACAATGAGCAGTTCTTC; d_call: .; clone_size: few; v_call: TRBV7-2; j_call: TRBJ2-1
cdr3_aa: CASNDRAPGTGTQYF; cdr3_nt: TGTGCCAGCAACGACAGGGCTCCCGGGACCGGGACCCAGTACTTC; d_call: TRBD1; clone_size: .; v_call: TRBV6-5; j_call: TRBJ2-5
cdr3_aa: CASSYSKWSGSYGYTF; cdr3_nt: TGTGCCAGCAGTTACTCGAAGTGGTCAGGGAGTTATGGCTACACCTTC; d_call: .; clone_size: few; v_call: TRBV6-2/TRBV6-3; j_call: TRBJ1-2
cdr3_aa: CASTLLVGSGANVLTF; cdr3_nt: TGTGCCAGCACCTTACTCGTGGGTTCTGGGGCCAACGTCCTGACTTTC; d_call: .; clone_size: .; v_call: TRBV7-8; j_call: TRBJ2-6
cdr3_aa: CASSLTAANTDTQYF; cdr3_nt: TGTGCCAGCAGCTTAACGGCAGCCAACACAGATACGCAGTATTTT; d_call: .; clone_size: .; v_call: TRBV11-2; j_call: TRBJ2-3
cdr3_aa: CSAFSGRAPNEQYF; cdr3_nt: TGCAGTGCTTTTAGCGGGAGGGCCCCGAACGAGCAGTACTTC; d_call: TRBD2; clone_size: many; v_call: TRBV20-1; j_call: TRBJ2-7
cdr3_aa: CASSLGSWTYYNEQYF; cdr3_nt: TGTGCCAGCAGCTTAGGATCGTGGACCTACTATAACGAGCAGTACTTC; d_call: .; clone_size: few; v_call: TRBV11-2; j_call: TRBJ2-7
cdr3_aa: CAIGGRGGNQPQHF; cdr3_nt: TGTGCCATCGGGGGGCGAGGGGGCAATCAGCCCCAGCATTTT; d_call: .; clone_size: .; v_call: TRBV12-3/TRBV12-4; j_call: TRBJ1-5
cdr3_aa: CASSSPDEGRAQETQYF; cdr3_nt: TGTGCCAGCAGTTCACCCGACGAGGGCAGGGCTCAAGAGACCCAGTACTTC; d_call: .; clone_size: .; v_call: TRBV28; j_call: TRBJ2-5
cdr3_aa: CSARVDVRDRGSDNSYNEQFF; cdr3_nt: TGCAGTGCTAGAGTCGATGTCCGGGACAGGGGTTCCGACAACTCCTACAATGAGCAGTTCTTC; d_call: TRBD1; clone_size: few; v_call: TRBV20-1; j_call: TRBJ2-1
cdr3_aa: CASTDGTRAYEQYF; cdr3_nt: TGTGCCAGCACCGACGGGACCCGAGCCTACGAGCAGTACTTC; d_call: .; clone_size: .; v_call: TRBV6-2/TRBV6-3; j_call: TRBJ2-7
cdr3_aa: CASSRAGLSAENEQYF; cdr3_nt: TGTGCCAGCAGTAGAGCGGGACTATCAGCTGAGAACGAGCAGTACTTC; d_call: TRBD2; clone_size: many; v_call: TRBV6-2/TRBV6-3; j_call: TRBJ2-7
cdr3_aa: CASRSLGEQYF; cdr3_nt: TGTGCCAGTAGATCCCTGGGCGAGCAGTACTTC; d_call: .; clone_size: once; v_call: TRBV19; j_call: TRBJ2-7
cdr3_aa: CASSDSGHYGYTF; cdr3_nt: TGTGCCAGCAGTGACTCAGGGCACTATGGCTACACCTTC; d_call: .; clone_size: many; v_call: TRBV25-1; j_call: TRBJ1-2
cdr3_aa: CASSPILGSTGNTIYF; cdr3_nt: TGTGCCAGCAGCCCCATCCTCGGCAGCACTGGAAACACCATATATTTT; d_call: .; clone_size: .; v_call: TRBV7-2; j_call: TRBJ1-3
cdr3_aa: CAISDRPNEQFF; cdr3_nt: TGTGCCATCAGTGACAGACCCAATGAGCAGTTCTTC; d_call: .; clone_size: .; v_call: TRBV10-3; j_call: TRBJ2-1
cdr3_aa: CASSLSFEGTGSF; cdr3_nt: TGTGCCAGCAGCTTAAGCTTCGAGGGGACCGGTAGCTTC; d_call: .; clone_size: .; v_call: TRBV7-9; j_call: TRBJ2-1